The 2 T cell receptor beta chains below all came from one sample that was sequenced in a study of blood T cell repertoires in COVID-19. The assay was immunoSEQ multiplex PCR, and TCRdb's table has in-frame clones only and misses some. This table has some 210,000 clones, 70% to 90% appearing once. The specimen sequenced was peripheral blood. The source is a woman aged 40 to 55 with acute or convalescent COVID-19.

This chain connects TRBV5-1 to TRBJ2-7; TRBD2 might be the D (5 bases). Germline CDR1 reads SGHRS; CDR2 reads YFSETQ. The CDR3 runs 15 residues. Trimming pared 2 bases from V and 0 bases from J, leaving 12 bases between. For the CDR3, the DNA is TGCGCCAGCAGCTTCCGGGCGGGCAGCTCCTACGAGCAGTACGTC. Its translation: CASSFRAGSSYEQYV.

V usage is TRBV5-6 and J usage is TRBJ1-6, with D possibly being TRBD1 (5 bases). V gave up 0 bases and J gave up 8 bases, with 12 bases separating them. Germline CDR1 and CDR2: SGHDT and YYEEEE. CDR3 length equals 15 residues. The CDR3 sequence: CASSLGRGRHSPLHF. CDR3 nucleotides: TGTGCCAGCAGCTTGGGTAGGGGAAGGCATTCACCCCTCCACTTT.